These 13 T cell receptor beta chains were sequenced from one sample in a study of cytomegalovirus exposure and HLA in healthy donors. Method: immunoSEQ multiplex PCR; TCRdb's copy keeps in-frame clones and lacks some. The sample contains about 200,000 clones, 84% of which appear only once. Sequenced input: PBMCs. These receptors all come from a woman under 40 in good health and CMV-seropositive.

The chain combines TRBV7-2 with TRBJ1-1; weak D call: TRBD1 (6 bases). The germline V gene encodes CDR1 SGHTA and CDR2 FQGNSA. CDR3 length equals 15 residues. Trimming took 6 bases from V and 0 from J, leaving 14 bases between them. Written as DNA, the CDR3 is TGTGCCAGCAGGCATGGAGAGGGGGTGAACACTGAAGCTTTCTTT. It encodes CASRHGEGVNTEAFF.

This sequence joins TRBV7-9 and TRBJ1-1; D remains ambiguous. Trimming removed 8 bases at V and 1 base at J, with 8 bases between. CDR1 is SEHNR and CDR2 is FQNEAQ in the germline V gene (reference sequence). The CDR3 consists of 12 residues. CDR3 bases: TGTGCCAGCGCGTATCGGAACACTGAAGCTTTCTTT. Translation: CASAYRNTEAFF.

This chain connects TRBV6-5 to TRBJ1-2; 7 bases fit TRBD1. The CDR3 has 13 residues. Unmatched junction bases numbered 4, after V lost 5 bases and J lost 4 bases. Germline assignment: CDR1 MNHEY and CDR2 SVGAGI. This chain's CDR3 is CASSQGQVYGYTF. CDR3 bases: TGTGCCAGCAGTCAAGGACAGGTCTATGGCTACACCTTC.

V usage is TRBV11-2 and J usage is TRBJ1-1; possible D gene TRBD1, 6 bases. Per germline, CDR1 SGHAT and CDR2 FQNNGV. This CDR3 is 15 amino acids long. Trimming took 8 bases from V and 1 from J, leaving 17 bases between them. In DNA, the CDR3 is TGTGCCAGCTTGGGAGCGGGGGCGCGGAACACTGAAGCTTTCTTT. Its protein is CASLGAGARNTEAFF.

The table lists this clone with a few counts. The junction departs from the called germline gene at one end, perhaps through a read error. The chain couples TRBV28 to TRBJ1-4; D is unresolved. The CDR3 extends over 11 amino acids. Germline CDR1 is MDHEN and CDR2 is SYDVKM. The CDR3 DNA is TGTGCCAGCAGTTTAAGCGGGATTCGCGTTTTT. Translated, it gives CASSLSGIRVF. Variable domain in full (rest from reference TRBV28 and TRBJ1-4): DVKVTQSSRYLVKRTGEKVFLECVQDMDHENMFWYRQDPGLGLRLIYFSYDVKMKEKGDIPEGYSVSREKKERFSLILESASTNQTSMYLCASSLSGIRVFGSGTQLSVL.

This rearrangement joins TRBV6-1 to TRBJ2-1, with 8 nucleotides matching TRBD2. Germline loops: CDR1 MNHNS, CDR2 SASEGT. V shed 2 bases, J shed 9 bases, and the junction held 9 bases outside the gene matches. The length of the CDR3 is 15 residues. Here the CDR3 reads CASSERRGAKGEQFF. As DNA, the CDR3 is TGTGCCAGCAGTGAAAGGCGGGGGGCGAAGGGTGAGCAGTTCTTC.

The chain employs TRBV5-4 and TRBJ2-1, with 7 positions matching TRBD1. The germline V gene encodes CDR1 SGHNT and CDR2 YYREEE (reference sequence). The CDR3 length is 16 residues. Trimming at V came to 1 base and at J to 1 base, leaving 5 bases not matched to a gene. The CDR3 nucleotides read TGTGCCAGCAGCTTGAGGGGCAGGGGGTCCTACAATGAGCAGTTCTTC. Translation: CASSLRGRGSYNEQFF.

The chain has TRBV28 and TRBJ1-5; the D is unclear. The V end lost 3 bases, the J end lost 3 bases, and 12 bases lay between the germline ends. The CDR3 is 15 amino acids. Germline assignment: CDR1 MDHEN and CDR2 SYDVKM. CDR3 amino acids: CASSLREQLNQPQHF. The CDR3, as DNA: TGTGCCAGCAGTTTGAGGGAACAGCTCAATCAGCCCCAGCATTTT.

The gene calls are TRBV6-6 and TRBJ1-1; D gene uncertain. Germline loops: CDR1 MNHNY, CDR2 SVGAGI (reference sequence). The germline V and J ends were trimmed by 5 bases and 0 bases, with 13 bases remaining between them. This CDR3 contains 15 residues. The CDR3 coding sequence is TGTGCCAGCAGTCCAGGCCTGGCTGTGAACACTGAAGCTTTCTTT. It is translated as CASSPGLAVNTEAFF.

This clone was recorded a few times. The rearrangement joins TRBV10-3 to TRBJ2-3; 8 nucleotides align to TRBD2. Germline V gene lookup returns CDR1 ENHRY and CDR2 SYGVKD. This CDR3 is 12 amino acids long. Unmatched junction bases numbered 4, after V lost 9 bases and J lost 5 bases. This chain's CDR3 is CAISGSRDTQYF. For the CDR3, the DNA is TGTGCCATAAGCGGGAGTAGAGATACGCAGTATTTT.

The chain recombines TRBV30 with TRBJ2-5, with D possibly matching TRBD2 (6 bases). There are 13 residues in the CDR3. Germline-derived CDR1 and CDR2 are GTSNPN and SVGIG (reference sequence). Trimming shortened V by 3 bases and J by 2 bases, and 10 bases separated the two germline ends. The CDR3 DNA reads as TGTGCCTGGAGGGGGGGACGACAAGAGACCCAGTACTTC. This gives the protein CAWRGGRQETQYF.

The rearrangement joins TRBV5-6 to TRBJ1-3, with 9 bases identical to TRBD1. The V gene end was trimmed by 0 bases and the J gene end by 2 bases; junction bases not matched to a gene: 6. The CDR3 length is 17 residues. Germline V gene sequence: CDR1 SGHDT, CDR2 YYEEEE. CDR3 residues: CASSLVAGTGTGNTIYF. CDR3 nucleotides: TGTGCCAGCAGCTTGGTAGCGGGGACAGGGACTGGAAACACCATATATTTT.

This sequence joins TRBV15 and TRBJ1-2; TRBD1 matches at 7 bases. The junction had 7 bases not matched to a gene; V was cut back by 1 base and J by 5 bases. Germline CDR1 reads LNHNV; CDR2 reads YYDKDF (reference sequence). The CDR3 is 15 residues long. CDR3 bases: TGTGCCACCAGCAGAGGTGTATCAGGGGGATATGGCTACACCTTC. Protein sequence: CATSRGVSGGYGYTF.